The 23 T cell receptor beta chains below come from one sample, sequenced in a study of blood T cell repertoires in COVID-19. Produced via immunoSEQ multiplex PCR; TCRdb's table is partial and in-frame only. The repertoire consists of 55,000 to 70,000 clones, with around 86% occurring once and the leading ten covering about a tenth. Sequences were obtained from peripheral blood. The receptor source for this set is a woman aged 18 to 35 with acute or convalescent COVID-19.

V gene TRBV15 combines with J gene TRBJ2-1; 7 bases align to TRBD2. CDR3 size: 18 residues. V shed 2 bases, J shed 1 base, and the junction held 11 bases outside the gene matches. Germline CDR1 LNHNV, CDR2 YYDKDF (reference sequence). The CDR3 DNA reads as TGTGCCACCAGCAGAAACCGAGGGAGGGCCCTATCCTACAATGAGCAGTTCTTC. This sequence encodes CATSRNRGRALSYNEQFF.

The chain combines TRBV7-8 with TRBJ2-6; the D gene is possibly TRBD1 (5 bases). V was shortened by 4 bases and J by 4 bases, with 11 bases between the two germline ends. The CDR3 has 15 amino acids. Germline-derived CDR1 and CDR2 are SGHVS and FQNEAQ. Here the CDR3 reads CASSSSRVGANVLTF. The CDR3 region has the DNA TGTGCCAGCAGCTCCAGCAGGGTCGGGGCCAACGTCCTGACTTTC.

V and J are TRBV12-3 or TRBV12-4 and TRBJ1-1; TRBD1 agrees at 7 bases. Unmatched junction bases numbered 5, after V lost 5 bases and J lost 5 bases. The CDR3 runs to 13 residues. CDR3 protein: CASSPTGRTEAFF. In DNA form, the CDR3 reads TGTGCCAGCAGTCCGACAGGGCGAACTGAAGCTTTCTTT.

The chain joins TRBV6-5 to TRBJ1-1; the match to TRBD1 covers 11 bases. V trimming: 6 bases; J trimming: 5 bases; junction bases outside the gene matches: 5. The CDR3 is 14 amino acids. Germline assignment: CDR1 MNHEY and CDR2 SVGAGI. This CDR3 is CASSRTGGMTEAFF. The CDR3 DNA follows: TGTGCCAGCAGCCGGACAGGGGGCATGACTGAAGCTTTCTTT.

CDR3 loop: CASSRTGENFQPQHF. In nucleotides, the CDR3 is TGTGCCAGTAGTAGAACAGGGGAGAATTTTCAGCCCCAGCATTTT. The V gene is TRBV19, the J gene TRBJ1-5, with 7 bases aligning to TRBD1. The germline CDR1 and CDR2 sequences are LNHDA and SQIVND (reference sequence). CDR3 length equals 15 residues. The junction had 9 bases not matched to a gene; V was cut back by 4 bases and J by 6 bases.

The J gene is TRBJ1-1, the V gene TRBV12-3 or TRBV12-4; no definite D call. The CDR3 extends over 12 amino acids. V was pared by 3 bases and J by 7 bases, with 9 bases between. The CDR3 region has the DNA TGTGCCAGCAGTTTGTTCCAGAATGAAGCTTTCTTT. It translates to CASSLFQNEAFF.

A note on this clone: Germline is not matched at one junction end, which may reflect a read error. This CDR3 reads CASSLPGLAHF. CDR3 coding DNA: TGTGCCAGTAGCCTCCCGGGACTAGCCCACTTC. The gene calls are TRBV19 and TRBJ2-4; 9 nucleotides match TRBD2. Germline V CDR1 and CDR2: LNHDA, SQIVND (reference sequence). This CDR3 has 11 residues.

The genes are TRBV10-1 and TRBJ2-3; D unclear. Germline CDR1 is WNHNN and CDR2 is SYGVQD (reference sequence). V was clipped by 10 bases and J by 8 bases, with 16 bases between them. The CDR3 runs 12 residues. This chain's CDR3 is CATSEWPGTQYF. In DNA form, the CDR3 reads TGCGCCACCAGCGAGTGGCCGGGTACGCAGTATTTT.

The V and J genes are TRBV6-2 or TRBV6-3 and TRBJ2-7, with D maybe TRBD1 (5 bases). Germline CDR1 and CDR2: MNHEY and SVGEGT. CDR3 size: 14 residues. The V end lost 4 bases, the J end lost 2 bases, and 12 bases lay between the germline ends. CDR3: CASSSPADTYEQYF. For the CDR3, the DNA is TGTGCCAGCAGTTCCCCGGCGGACACCTACGAGCAGTACTTC.

This chain connects TRBV3-1 (or the pseudogene TRBV3-2) to TRBJ1-1; the match to TRBD1 covers 12 bases. CDR1 LGHDT and CDR2 YNNKEL come from the germline V gene (reference sequence). The V and J ends lost 0 bases and 5 bases, in that order; junction bases with no gene match: 4. The CDR3 spans 16 residues. The CDR3 coding sequence is TGTGCCAGCAGCCAAGATGGGGACAGGGGGCTGACTGAAGCTTTCTTT. Residues: CASSQDGDRGLTEAFF.

The chain carries TRBV9 and TRBJ2-7, with no clear D. Germline CDR1 reads SGDLS; CDR2 reads YYNGEE. The CDR3 covers 14 residues. The V end was cut by 0 bases, the J end by 0 bases, with 7 bases between. The CDR3 loop is CASSVEQSSYEQYF. In DNA form, the CDR3 reads TGTGCCAGCAGCGTAGAACAGAGCTCCTACGAGCAGTACTTC.

The gene calls are TRBV6-6 and TRBJ1-4; D possibly corresponds to TRBD1 (6 bases). V lost 5 bases and J 13 bases, leaving 41 bases between the germline ends. The CDR3 has 21 amino acids. The germline V gene encodes CDR1 MNHNY and CDR2 SVGAGI (reference sequence). As DNA, the CDR3 is TGTGCCAGCAGTCCTAAGGTCACAGGGTACGGAGGCCGGACTCCGCCCGATTTACTGTTTTTT. It is translated as CASSPKVTGYGGRTPPDLLFF.

This clone was seen a single time. This chain's CDR3 is CASTTARSYEQYF. The DNA of the CDR3 is TGCGCCAGCACCACGGCCAGGTCCTACGAGCAGTACTTC. The rearrangement links TRBV23-1 to TRBJ2-7; D uncertain. TRBV23-1 has ORF status, its function being uncertain. This CDR3 is 13 amino acids long. With 7 bases removed from V and 1 base from J, the gap between germline ends came to 11 bases.

The chain couples TRBV6-2 or TRBV6-3 to TRBJ2-7, with 11 bases fitting TRBD1. The CDR3 spans 17 residues. Germline assignment: CDR1 MNHEY and CDR2 SVGEGT. V gave up 5 bases and J gave up 3 bases; unmatched junction bases: 12. The DNA of the CDR3 is TGTGCCAGCAGTCCATTATCCCTGGGACAGGGGGACTACGAGCAGTACTTC. It codes for CASSPLSLGQGDYEQYF.

The chain joins TRBV5-4 to TRBJ1-2, with a weak D call TRBD1 (6 bases). V was trimmed by 4 bases and J by 3 bases, leaving 10 bases between them. Germline CDR1 SGHNT, CDR2 YYREEE (reference sequence). CDR3 length: 13 residues. This CDR3 is CASSLRQDYGYTF. The CDR3 bases are TGTGCCAGCAGCCTTAGACAGGACTATGGCTACACCTTC.

This chain uses TRBV28 with TRBJ1-6; no reliable D call. This CDR3 is built from 14 residues. Germline values: CDR1 MDHEN, CDR2 SYDVKM. Trimming stripped 5 bases from V and 7 bases from J, with 12 bases between. CDR3 sequence reads: CASSEGRRNSPLHF. DNA of the CDR3: TGTGCCAGCAGTGAAGGACGGAGGAATTCACCCCTCCACTTT. The full variable domain, completed using reference TRBV28 and TRBJ1-6, is DVKVTQSSRYLVKRTGEKVFLECVQDMDHENMFWYRQDPGLGLRLIYFSYDVKMKEKGDIPEGYSVSREKKERFSLILESASTNQTSMYLCASSEGRRNSPLHFGNGTRLTVT.

The CDR3 DNA sequence: TGTGCCAGCTCACTCAGGAACCTTCCAACCTACGAGCAGTACTTC. Protein sequence: CASSLRNLPTYEQYF. This chain connects TRBV18 to TRBJ2-7; D is unresolved. Trimming removed 4 bases at V and 2 bases at J, with 15 bases between. CDR1 is KGHSH and CDR2 is LQKENI in the germline V gene. The CDR3 consists of 15 residues.

The CDR3 region is CASSSPSDLSTDTQYF. The DNA of the CDR3 is TGTGCCAGCAGCTCACCTAGCGACCTGAGCACAGATACGCAGTATTTT. The rearrangement uses TRBV7-9 and TRBJ2-3, with D perhaps TRBD2 (6 bases). From germline, CDR1 is SEHNR and CDR2 FQNEAQ (reference sequence). V was shortened by 4 bases and J by 0 bases, with 14 bases between the two germline ends. This CDR3 has 16 residues.

This sequence joins TRBV6-5 and TRBJ2-1, with unresolved D. V was cut by 6 bases and J by 7 bases, with 13 bases left in between. The length of the CDR3 is 13 residues. Germline V gives CDR1 MNHEY, CDR2 SVGAGI. The CDR3 loop is CASSWLGVNEQFF. CDR3 DNA sequence: TGTGCCAGCAGCTGGCTGGGCGTAAATGAGCAGTTCTTC.

The rearrangement uses TRBV5-1 and TRBJ2-6; D is perhaps TRBD2 (5 bases). This CDR3 spans 15 amino acids. The germline V gene has CDR1 SGHRS and CDR2 YFSETQ. Trimming stripped 0 bases from V and 1 base from J, with 5 bases between. The CDR3 region is CASSLGGSGANVLTF. The CDR3 DNA reads TGCGCCAGCAGCTTGGGAGGGTCTGGGGCCAACGTCCTGACTTTC.

The V call is TRBV7-9, the J call TRBJ2-1; 9 bases are a match to TRBD2. Germline values: CDR1 SEHNR, CDR2 FQNEAQ (reference sequence). Germline trimming cut 5 bases from V and 0 bases from J; bases unmatched to any gene: 14. This CDR3 spans 19 amino acids. The CDR3 protein is CASSPNPGGGDSSYNEQFF. The CDR3 DNA is TGTGCCAGCAGCCCCAACCCCGGCGGGGGGGACAGCTCCTACAATGAGCAGTTCTTC.

The chain joins TRBV19 to TRBJ1-1; D not certain. The length of the CDR3 is 13 residues. V lost 5 bases, J lost 3 bases, and 10 bases lay in between. The germline gives CDR1 LNHDA, CDR2 SQIVND (reference sequence). The CDR3 region has the DNA TGTGCCAGTAGTCAGTTGAGCGACACTGAAGCTTTCTTT. It encodes CASSQLSDTEAFF.

This clone appeared once. The chain carries TRBV18 and TRBJ2-3, with D hard to call. This CDR3 spans 13 amino acids. V gave up 3 bases and J gave up 5 bases, with 9 bases separating them. Germline V CDR1 and CDR2: KGHSH, LQKENI. CDR3 DNA sequence: TGTGCCAGCTCACCCCCGGGTGTAGATACGCAGTATTTT. Translating gives CASSPPGVDTQYF.